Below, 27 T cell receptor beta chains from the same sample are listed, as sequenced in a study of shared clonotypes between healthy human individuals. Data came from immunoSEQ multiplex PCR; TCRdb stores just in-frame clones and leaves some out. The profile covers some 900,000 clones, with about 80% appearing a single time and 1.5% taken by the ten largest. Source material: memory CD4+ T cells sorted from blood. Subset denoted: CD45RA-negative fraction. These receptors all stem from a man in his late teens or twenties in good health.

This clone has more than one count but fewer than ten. The CDR3: CAISGGGLGGEQYF. The CDR3 DNA sequence: TGTGCCATCAGTGGTGGGGGCTTGGGGGGCGAGCAGTACTTC. This chain joins TRBV10-3 and TRBJ2-7, with D perhaps given as TRBD1 or TRBD2 (6 bases each). Germline V gives CDR1 ENHRY, CDR2 SYGVKD. Trimming took off 4 bases at V and 6 bases at J, with 16 bases between the two ends. The CDR3 is 14 amino acids.

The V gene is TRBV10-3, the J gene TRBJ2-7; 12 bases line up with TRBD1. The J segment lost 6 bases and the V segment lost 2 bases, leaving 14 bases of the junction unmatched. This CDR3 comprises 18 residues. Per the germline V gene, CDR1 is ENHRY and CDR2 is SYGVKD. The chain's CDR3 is CAISETGTGGNRLFEQYF. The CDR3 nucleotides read TGTGCCATCAGTGAGACAGGGACAGGGGGCAACCGGCTTTTCGAGCAGTACTTC.

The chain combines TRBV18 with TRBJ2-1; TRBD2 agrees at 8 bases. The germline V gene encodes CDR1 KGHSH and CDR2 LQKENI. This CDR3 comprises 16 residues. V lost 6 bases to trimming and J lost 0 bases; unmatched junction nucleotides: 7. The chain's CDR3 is CASSGLASSSYNEQFF. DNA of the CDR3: TGTGCCAGCTCTGGACTAGCCTCGAGCTCCTACAATGAGCAGTTCTTC.

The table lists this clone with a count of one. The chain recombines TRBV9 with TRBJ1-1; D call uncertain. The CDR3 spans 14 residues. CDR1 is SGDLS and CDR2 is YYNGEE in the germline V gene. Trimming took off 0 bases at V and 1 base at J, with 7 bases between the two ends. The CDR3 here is CASSVGAENTEAFF. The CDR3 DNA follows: TGTGCCAGCAGCGTAGGGGCAGAGAACACTGAAGCTTTCTTT.

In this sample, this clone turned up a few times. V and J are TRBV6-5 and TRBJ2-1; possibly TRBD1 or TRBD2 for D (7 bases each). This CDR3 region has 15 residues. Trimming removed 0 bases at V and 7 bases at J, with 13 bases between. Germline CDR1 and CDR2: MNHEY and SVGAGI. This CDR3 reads CASSYSSQGGNEQFF. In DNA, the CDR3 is TGTGCCAGCAGTTACTCATCTCAGGGGGGGAATGAGCAGTTCTTC.

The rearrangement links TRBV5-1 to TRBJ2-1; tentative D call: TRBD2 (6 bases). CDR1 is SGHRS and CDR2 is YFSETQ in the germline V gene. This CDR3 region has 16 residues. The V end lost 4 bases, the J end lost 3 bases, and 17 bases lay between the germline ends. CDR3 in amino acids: CASSPDPSGRYNEQFF. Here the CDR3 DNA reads TGCGCCAGCAGCCCGGACCCCAGCGGGCGCTACAATGAGCAGTTCTTC. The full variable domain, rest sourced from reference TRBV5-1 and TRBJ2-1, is KAGVTQTPRYLIKTRGQQVTLSCSPISGHRSVSWYQQTPGQGLQFLFEYFSETQRNKGNFPGRFSGRQFSNSRSEMNVSTLELGDSALYLCASSPDPSGRYNEQFFGPGTRLTVL.

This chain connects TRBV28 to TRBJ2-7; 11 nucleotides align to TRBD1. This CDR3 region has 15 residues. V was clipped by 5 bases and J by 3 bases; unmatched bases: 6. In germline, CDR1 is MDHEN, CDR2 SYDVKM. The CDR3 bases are TGTGCCAGCAGTCGGACGGGACAGGGGGTCTACGAGCAGTACTTC. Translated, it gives CASSRTGQGVYEQYF.

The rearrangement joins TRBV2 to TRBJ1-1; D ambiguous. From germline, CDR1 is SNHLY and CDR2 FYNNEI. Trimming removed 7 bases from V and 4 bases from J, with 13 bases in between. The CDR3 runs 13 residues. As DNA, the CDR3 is TGTGCCAGCACCGGACCCTTGGGCACTGAAGCTTTCTTT. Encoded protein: CASTGPLGTEAFF. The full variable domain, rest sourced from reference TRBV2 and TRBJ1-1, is EPEVTQTPSHQVTQMGQEVILRCVPISNHLYFYWYRQILGQKVEFLVSFYNNEISEKSEIFDDQFSVERPDGSNFTLKIRSTKLEDSAMYFCASTGPLGTEAFFGQGTRLTVV.

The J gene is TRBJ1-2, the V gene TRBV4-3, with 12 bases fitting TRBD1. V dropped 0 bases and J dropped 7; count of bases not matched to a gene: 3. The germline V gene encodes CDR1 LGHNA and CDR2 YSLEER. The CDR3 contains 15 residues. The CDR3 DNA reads TGCGCCAGCAGCCAAGAGGGACAGGGGGCAGGTGGCTACACCTTC. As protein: CASSQEGQGAGGYTF.

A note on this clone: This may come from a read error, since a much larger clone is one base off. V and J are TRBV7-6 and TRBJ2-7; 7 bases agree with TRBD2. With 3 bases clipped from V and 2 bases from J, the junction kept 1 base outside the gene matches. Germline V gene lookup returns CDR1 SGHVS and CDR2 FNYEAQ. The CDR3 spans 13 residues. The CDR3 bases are TGTGCCAGCAGCTTCGGGACTACCTACGAGCAGTACTTC. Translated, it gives CASSFGTTYEQYF.

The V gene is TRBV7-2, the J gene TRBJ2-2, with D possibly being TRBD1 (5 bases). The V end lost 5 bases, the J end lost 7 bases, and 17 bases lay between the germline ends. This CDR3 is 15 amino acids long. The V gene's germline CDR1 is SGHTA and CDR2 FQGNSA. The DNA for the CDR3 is TGTGCCAGCAGCCTTTCGCAGGGTGGTGTCGGGGAGCTGTTTTTT. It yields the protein CASSLSQGGVGELFF.

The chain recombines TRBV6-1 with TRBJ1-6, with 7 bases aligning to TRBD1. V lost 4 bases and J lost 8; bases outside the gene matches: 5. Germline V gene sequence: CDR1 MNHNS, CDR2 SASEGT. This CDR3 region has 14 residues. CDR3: CASSVSGGYSPLHF. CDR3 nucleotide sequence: TGTGCCAGCAGTGTGTCAGGGGGTTATTCACCCCTCCACTTT.

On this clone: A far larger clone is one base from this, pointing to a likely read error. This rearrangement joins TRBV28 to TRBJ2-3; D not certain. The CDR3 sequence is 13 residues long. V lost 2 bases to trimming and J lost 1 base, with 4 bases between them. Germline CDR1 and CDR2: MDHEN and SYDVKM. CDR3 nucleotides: TGTGCCAGCAGTTTACTGGGCACAGATACGCAGTATTTT. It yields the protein CASSLLGTDTQYF.

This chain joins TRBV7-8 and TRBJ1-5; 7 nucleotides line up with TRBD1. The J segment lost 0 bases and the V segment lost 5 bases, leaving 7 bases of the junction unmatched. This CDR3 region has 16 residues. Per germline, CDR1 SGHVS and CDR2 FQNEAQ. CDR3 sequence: CASSVRTGSSNQPQHF. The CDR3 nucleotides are TGTGCCAGCAGCGTTCGGACAGGCAGTAGCAATCAGCCCCAGCATTTT.

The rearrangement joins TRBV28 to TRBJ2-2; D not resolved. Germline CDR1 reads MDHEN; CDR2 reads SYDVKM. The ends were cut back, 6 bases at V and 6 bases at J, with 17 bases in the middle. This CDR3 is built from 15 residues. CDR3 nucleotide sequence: TGTGCCAGCAGATCCGGGCGTACAATATCCGGGGAGCTGTTTTTT. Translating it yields CASRSGRTISGELFF.

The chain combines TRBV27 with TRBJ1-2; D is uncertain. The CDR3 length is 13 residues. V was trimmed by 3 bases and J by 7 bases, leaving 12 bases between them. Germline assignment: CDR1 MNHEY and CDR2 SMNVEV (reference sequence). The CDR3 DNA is TGTGCCAGCAGTTTCCTGGGGTTAGGTGGCTACACCTTC. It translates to CASSFLGLGGYTF.

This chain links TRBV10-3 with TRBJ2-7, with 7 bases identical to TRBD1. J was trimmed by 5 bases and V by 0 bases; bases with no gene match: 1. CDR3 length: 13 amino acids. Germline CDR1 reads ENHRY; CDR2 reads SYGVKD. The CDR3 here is CAISESTGHEQYF. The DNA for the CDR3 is TGTGCCATCAGTGAGTCGACAGGGCACGAGCAGTACTTC.

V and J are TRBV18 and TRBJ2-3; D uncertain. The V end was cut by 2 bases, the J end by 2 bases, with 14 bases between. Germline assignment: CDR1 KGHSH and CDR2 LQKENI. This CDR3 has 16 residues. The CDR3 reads CASSPRLVGDTDTQYF. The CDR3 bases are TGTGCCAGCTCACCAAGGCTAGTAGGTGACACAGATACGCAGTATTTT.

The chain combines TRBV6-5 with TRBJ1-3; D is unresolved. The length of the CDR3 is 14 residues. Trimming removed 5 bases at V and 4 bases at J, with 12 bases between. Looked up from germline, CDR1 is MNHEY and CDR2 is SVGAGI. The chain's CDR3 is CASSTDILGNTIYF. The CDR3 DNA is TGTGCCAGCAGTACCGACATCCTGGGAAACACCATATATTTT.

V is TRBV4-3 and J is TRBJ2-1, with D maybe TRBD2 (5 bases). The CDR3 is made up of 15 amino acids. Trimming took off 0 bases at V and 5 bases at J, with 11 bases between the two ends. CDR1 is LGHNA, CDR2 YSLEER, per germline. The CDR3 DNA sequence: TGCGCCAGCAGCCAAGAGAATAGCGATAACAATGAGCAGTTCTTC. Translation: CASSQENSDNNEQFF.

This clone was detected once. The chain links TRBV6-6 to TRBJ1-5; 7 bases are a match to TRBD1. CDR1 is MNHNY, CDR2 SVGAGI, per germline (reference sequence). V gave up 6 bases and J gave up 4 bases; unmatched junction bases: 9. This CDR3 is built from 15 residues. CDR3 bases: TGTGCCAGCAGAATGACAGGGTTGGAGAATCAGCCCCAGCATTTT. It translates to CASRMTGLENQPQHF.

CDR3 residues: CASTPTRTDTQYF. CDR3 bases: TGTGCCAGCACTCCCACGCGCACAGATACGCAGTATTTT. The genes are TRBV2 and TRBJ2-3; no reliable D call. The CDR3 contains 13 residues. Between the trimmed V and J ends, which lost 7 bases and 1 base, there was a span of 9 bases. The germline gives CDR1 SNHLY, CDR2 FYNNEI.

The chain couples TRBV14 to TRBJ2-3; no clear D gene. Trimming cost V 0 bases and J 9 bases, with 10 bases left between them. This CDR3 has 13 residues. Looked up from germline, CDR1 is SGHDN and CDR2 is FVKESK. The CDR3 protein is CASSQDLWATQYF. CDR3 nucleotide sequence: TGTGCCAGCAGCCAAGATCTTTGGGCCACGCAGTATTTT.

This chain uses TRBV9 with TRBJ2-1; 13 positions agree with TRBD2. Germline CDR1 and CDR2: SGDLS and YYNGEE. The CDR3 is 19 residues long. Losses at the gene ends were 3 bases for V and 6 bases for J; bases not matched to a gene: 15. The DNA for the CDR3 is TGTGCCAGCAGCGCAGGACTAGCGGGAGCCGCGGCGGCCTCCAATGAGCAGTTCTTC. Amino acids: CASSAGLAGAAAASNEQFF.

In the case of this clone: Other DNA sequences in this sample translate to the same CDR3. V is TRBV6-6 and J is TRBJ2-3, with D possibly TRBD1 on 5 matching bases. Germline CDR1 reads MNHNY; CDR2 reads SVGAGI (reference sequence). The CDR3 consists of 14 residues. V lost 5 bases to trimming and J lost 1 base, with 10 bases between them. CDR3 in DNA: TGTGCCAGCAGTCCAGGGTTGCGCACAGATACGCAGTATTTT. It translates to CASSPGLRTDTQYF.

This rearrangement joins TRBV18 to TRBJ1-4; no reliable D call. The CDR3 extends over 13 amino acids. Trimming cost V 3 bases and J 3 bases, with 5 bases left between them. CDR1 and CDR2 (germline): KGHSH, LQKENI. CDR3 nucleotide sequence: TGTGCCAGCTCACCGGCGTCTAATGAAAAACTGTTTTTT. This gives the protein CASSPASNEKLFF.

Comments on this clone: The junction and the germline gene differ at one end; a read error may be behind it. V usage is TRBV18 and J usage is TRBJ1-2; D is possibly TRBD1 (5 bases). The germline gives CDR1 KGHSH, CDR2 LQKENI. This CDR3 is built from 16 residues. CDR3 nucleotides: TGTGCCAGCTCAGCACCTCAGGGAAGGGGTTTTGATGGCTACACCTTC. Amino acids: CASSAPQGRGFDGYTF.